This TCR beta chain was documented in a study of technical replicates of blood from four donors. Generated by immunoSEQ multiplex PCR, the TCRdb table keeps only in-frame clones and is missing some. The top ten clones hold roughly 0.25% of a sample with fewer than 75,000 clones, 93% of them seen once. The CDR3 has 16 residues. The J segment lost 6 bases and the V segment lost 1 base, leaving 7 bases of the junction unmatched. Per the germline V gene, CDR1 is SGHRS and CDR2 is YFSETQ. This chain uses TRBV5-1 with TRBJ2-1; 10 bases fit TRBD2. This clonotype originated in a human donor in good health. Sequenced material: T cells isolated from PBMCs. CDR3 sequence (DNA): TGCGCCAGCAGCTTGTCGGGGCTAGCGGGAGCCAATGAGCAGTTCTTC. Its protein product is CASSLSGLAGANEQFF.